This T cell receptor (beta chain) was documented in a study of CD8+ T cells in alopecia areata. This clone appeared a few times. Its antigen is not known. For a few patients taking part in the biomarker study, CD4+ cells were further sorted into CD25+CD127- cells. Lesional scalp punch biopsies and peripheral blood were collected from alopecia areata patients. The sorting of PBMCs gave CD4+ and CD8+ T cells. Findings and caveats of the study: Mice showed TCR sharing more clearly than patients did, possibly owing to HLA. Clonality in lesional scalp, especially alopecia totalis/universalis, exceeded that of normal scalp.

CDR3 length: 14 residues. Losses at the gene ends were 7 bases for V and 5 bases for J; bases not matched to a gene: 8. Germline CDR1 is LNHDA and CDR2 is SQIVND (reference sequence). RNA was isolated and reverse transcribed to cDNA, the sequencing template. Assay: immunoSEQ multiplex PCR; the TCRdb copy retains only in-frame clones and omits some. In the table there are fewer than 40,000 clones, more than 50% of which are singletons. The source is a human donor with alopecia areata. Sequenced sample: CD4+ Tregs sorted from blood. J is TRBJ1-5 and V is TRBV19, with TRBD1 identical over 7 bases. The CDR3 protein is CASKDREFHQPQHF. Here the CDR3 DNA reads TGTGCCAGTAAAGACAGGGAGTTTCATCAGCCCCAGCATTTT.